Listed below are T cell receptor beta chains from one sample, sequenced in a study of T-cell memory formation after mild COVID-19. TCRdb used MiXCR to reprocess the 5' RACE reads, holding one entry per CDR3 protein. The sample has about 620,000 distinct CDR3 sequences; under 20% are singletons. Sequencing input: PBMCs or a T cell subset sorted from them (not recorded which). These receptors came from an adult woman who had mild COVID-19 (a few samples of this study predate the infection). Cell type and time point are not known. The CDR3 runs from the conserved cysteine through the conserved F or W. The D gene is left open where the match is weak. Clone size is shown for a subset of rows, as once, few, many or a class of expanded clone.

>TRBJ2-2|.|TRBV4-1|.
TGTGCCAGCAGCCAAGATCCCCTCATGGGGTTCGAGGCCGGGGAGCTGTTTTTT
CASSQDPLMGFEAGELFF
>TRBJ1-5|.|TRBV7-8|.
TGTGCCAGCAGCGTTAGGGTTAGCAATCAGCCCCAGCATTTT
CASSVRVSNQPQHF
>TRBJ2-7|TRBD2|TRBV24-1|few
TGTGCCACCAGTGATCCGGCTAGCGGGAGAGACGAGCAGTACTTC
CATSDPASGRDEQYF
>TRBJ2-3|.|TRBV9|.
TGTGCCAGCAGCGTAGCTCAGGGTTCAAGCACAGATACGCAGTATTTT
CASSVAQGSSTDTQYF
>TRBJ2-1|TRBD2|TRBV4-1|.
TGCGCCAGCACCCAACTAGCGGGGGGGCCCAATGAGCAGTTCTTC
CASTQLAGGPNEQFF
>TRBJ2-7|.|TRBV6-1|few
TGTGCCAGCAGTCTAAGATGGGAGAGCTCCTACGAGCAGTACTTC
CASSLRWESSYEQYF
>TRBJ1-1|.|TRBV15|few
TGTGCCACCAGCAGCGACAGCACTGAAGCTTTCTTT
CATSSDSTEAFF
>TRBJ1-1|TRBD1|TRBV11-3|many
TGTGCCAGCAGCCTCGGACAGGGGAATTTCTTT
CASSLGQGNFF
>TRBJ2-7|.|TRBV2|.
TGTGCCAGCAGGATGGCATCCTACGAGCAGTACTTC
CASRMASYEQYF
>TRBJ2-7|.|TRBV10-3|.
TGTGCCATCAGTGAGTCGAAACAGGTTCGCAACGAGCAGTACTTC
CAISESKQVRNEQYF
>TRBJ1-1|.|TRBV20-1|.
TGCAGTGCTAGAGATTACTGGGGGGACACTGAAGCTTTCTTT
CSARDYWGDTEAFF
>TRBJ2-1|.|TRBV21-1|.
TGTGCCAGCAGCAACGGCGGGACCGTATACAATGAGCAGTTCTTC
CASSNGGTVYNEQFF
>TRBJ2-5|.|TRBV5-1|few
TGCGCCAGCAGCTTGCAGGGGAGAGAAGAGACCCAGTACTTC
CASSLQGREETQYF
>TRBJ2-3|.|TRBV6-5|.
TGTGCCAGCAGTTACGCCCTCGGGGGAAGGACAGATACGCAGTATTTT
CASSYALGGRTDTQYF
>TRBJ2-2|.|TRBV29-1|.
TGCAGCGGGTGGACAGCGGACACCGGGGAGCTGTTTTTT
CSGWTADTGELFF
>TRBJ2-3|.|TRBV5-4|.
TGTGCCAGCAGTCAGGGAATCCCGCTTAGCACAGATACGCAGTATTTT
CASSQGIPLSTDTQYF
>TRBJ2-2|.|TRBV4-3|.
TGCGCCAGCAGCCAAGTGACTAACTCCGGGGAGCTGTTTTTT
CASSQVTNSGELFF
>TRBJ2-1|.|TRBV7-9|few
TGTGCCAGCAGCTTAGGTGTCAGGGGATACAATGAGCAGTTCTTC
CASSLGVRGYNEQFF
>TRBJ2-7|TRBD2|TRBV19|.
TGTGCCAGTGGGGGTTTTGGCGGGAGAGGCCACGAGCAGTACTTC
CASGGFGGRGHEQYF
>TRBJ2-7|.|TRBV20-1|many
TGCAGTGCTAGAGATCTACGAGGGGCCGAGCAGTACTTC
CSARDLRGAEQYF
>TRBJ1-2|TRBD1|TRBV7-9|.
TGTGCCAGCAGATCGGGACAGGGGACAGCTCGTGGCTACACCTTC
CASRSGQGTARGYTF
>TRBJ2-1|TRBD2|TRBV12-3/TRBV12-4|few
TGTGCCAGCAGTTCTAGCGGGGGCGCCCATTACCTGTTCTTC
CASSSSGGAHYLFF
>TRBJ1-2|.|TRBV2|.
TGTGCCAGCTTGACGCGGGGGGACTATGGCTACACCTTC
CASLTRGDYGYTF
>TRBJ1-1|.|TRBV7-9|few
TGTGCCAGCAGTACAACGGGACGGACGGACACTGAAGCTTTCTTT
CASSTTGRTDTEAFF
>TRBJ2-1|.|TRBV11-2|.
TGTGCCAGCAGCTTATACCAGTGGGGGGCGGATGAGCAGTTCTTC
CASSLYQWGADEQFF
>TRBJ2-1|TRBD1|TRBV7-9|.
TGTGCCAGCAGCTTACCCCCTGGACAGGGCTTCTACAATGAGCAGTTCTTC
CASSLPPGQGFYNEQFF
>TRBJ1-1|.|TRBV20-1|.
TGCAGTGCTAGTGACACTAAGAACACTGAAGCTTTCTTT
CSASDTKNTEAFF
>TRBJ2-3|TRBD2|TRBV6-2/TRBV6-3|few
TGTGCCAGCAGACCACGACTAGCGGGAGGGCCCTCAGATACGCAGTATTTT
CASRPRLAGGPSDTQYF
>TRBJ1-5|.|TRBV13|.
TGTGCCAGCAGCCATATTCAGGGGAAGAGCAATCAGCCCCAGCATTTT
CASSHIQGKSNQPQHF
>TRBJ2-2|.|TRBV11-2|few
TGTGCCAGCAGCCCCGAGGGGGTAAACACCGGGGAGCTGTTTTTT
CASSPEGVNTGELFF
>TRBJ1-5|.|TRBV12-3/TRBV12-4|.
TGTGCCAGCAGTTTAACCGGGAGTCAGCCCCAGCATTTT
CASSLTGSQPQHF
>TRBJ2-3|TRBD2|TRBV6-5|few
TGTGCCAGCAGTTCACCCACTAGCGGGCGGGGCACAGATACGCAGTATTTT
CASSSPTSGRGTDTQYF
>TRBJ2-1|.|TRBV24-1|few
TGTGCCACCAGTGATGAAAAGGGGAATGAGCAGTTCTTC
CATSDEKGNEQFF
>TRBJ1-1|.|TRBV7-9|few
TGTGCCAGCAGTCCTAGCTGGGAAGCTTTCTTT
CASSPSWEAFF
>TRBJ1-3|.|TRBV12-3/TRBV12-4|.
TGTGCCAGCAGTCAACCTCCGGGACAATCTGGAAACACCATATATTTT
CASSQPPGQSGNTIYF
>TRBJ1-5|.|TRBV12-3/TRBV12-4|.
TGTGCCAGCAGTCCCAGGGCGGAACTTGGCAATCAGCCCCAGCATTTT
CASSPRAELGNQPQHF
>TRBJ2-3|.|TRBV5-1|few
TGCGCCAGCAGCTTGGGGGGACCGCAGCGAGCCCACCTTGGGGATACGCAGTATTTT
CASSLGGPQRAHLGDTQYF
>TRBJ1-2|TRBD1|TRBV10-3|few
TGTGCCATCAGTGACCTACAGGGGAACTATGGCTACACCTTC
CAISDLQGNYGYTF
>TRBJ2-1|TRBD2|TRBV6-5|few
TGTGCCAGCAGCCTGACTAGCGGGAGCTCCCTCTCCTACAATGAGCAGTTCTTC
CASSLTSGSSLSYNEQFF
>TRBJ2-1|TRBD2|TRBV20-1|few
TGCAGTGCCAGAGGGACTAGCGCCTACAATGAGCAGTTCTTC
CSARGTSAYNEQFF
>TRBJ2-5|.|TRBV24-1|few
TGTGCCACCAGGGGGATGGAGATGGAGACCCAGTACTTC
CATRGMEMETQYF
>TRBJ2-5|TRBD2|TRBV7-9|.
TGTGCCAGCAGCCCCAAGGGACTAGCGGGAGCAGAGACCCAGTACTTC
CASSPKGLAGAETQYF
>TRBJ2-7|.|TRBV7-2|.
TGTGCCAGCAGCCAGCCGATACAGGGTTGGGAGCAGTACTTC
CASSQPIQGWEQYF
>TRBJ2-1|.|TRBV12-3/TRBV12-4|many
TGTGCCAGCAGGCAGGGGGGAGGCGAGCAGTTCTTC
CASRQGGGEQFF
>TRBJ1-1|.|TRBV7-9|few
TGTGCCAGCAGTAATAGCGGCAAGGTTGAAGCTTTCTTT
CASSNSGKVEAFF
>TRBJ1-1|.|TRBV29-1|.
TGCAGCGTTGAAGGTGGGACATACGGAACGGCCACTGAAGCTTTCTTT
CSVEGGTYGTATEAFF
>TRBJ2-7|.|TRBV21-1|.
TGTGCCAGCAGCAGCCAAGGGGCAGGGCCCTACGAGCAGTACTTC
CASSSQGAGPYEQYF
>TRBJ2-3|TRBD2|TRBV7-2|.
TGTGCCAGCAGCGGACTAGCGCGGGCCCATACGCAGTATTTT
CASSGLARAHTQYF
>TRBJ2-1|.|TRBV29-1|.
TGCAGCGTTGATGTGGGTAATGAGCAGTTCTTC
CSVDVGNEQFF
>TRBJ2-1|TRBD2|TRBV27|few
TGTGCCAGCAGTACGACTAGCGGGAGCCTTCTCGTATACAATGAGCAGTTCTTC
CASSTTSGSLLVYNEQFF
>TRBJ2-1|TRBD2|TRBV4-2|.
TGTGCCAGCAGCCAATTAGCGGGAGCGAGTAATGAGCAGTTCTTC
CASSQLAGASNEQFF
>TRBJ2-1|TRBD2|TRBV20-1|.
TGCAGTGCTAGTTTTGCGGGAGGGCGCAATGAGCAGTTCTTC
CSASFAGGRNEQFF
>TRBJ2-7|TRBD2|TRBV6-2/TRBV6-3|.
TGTGCCAGCAGTTCCCCGGACGGACTAGCGGGGGGGCCTCGCGAGCAGTACTTC
CASSSPDGLAGGPREQYF
>TRBJ2-3|.|TRBV25-1|few
TGTGCCAGCAGTGAATTTGAAGCAGATACGCAGTATTTT
CASSEFEADTQYF
>TRBJ2-3|.|TRBV20-1|many
TGCAGTGCCTCTGGACTGAAGCGGACGCAGTATTTT
CSASGLKRTQYF